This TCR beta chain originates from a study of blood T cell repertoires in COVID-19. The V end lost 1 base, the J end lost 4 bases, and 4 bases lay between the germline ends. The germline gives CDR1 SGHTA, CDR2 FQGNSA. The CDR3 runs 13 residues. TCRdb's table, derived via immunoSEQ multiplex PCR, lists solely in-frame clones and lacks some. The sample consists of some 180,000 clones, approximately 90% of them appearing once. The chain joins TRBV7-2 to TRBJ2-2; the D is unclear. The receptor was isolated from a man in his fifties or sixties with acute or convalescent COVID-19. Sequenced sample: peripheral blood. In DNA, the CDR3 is TGTGCCAGCAGCTTAGGGAGCACCGGGGAGCTGTTTTTT. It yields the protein CASSLGSTGELFF.